The clone carrying this T cell receptor (beta chain) was recorded a few times. The antigen is undetermined. This sample was included in a study of T-cell reconstitution after alpha-beta-depleted transplantation in children. Germline V CDR1 and CDR2: KGHDR, SFDVKD. The CDR3 spans 14 residues. Trimming took 7 bases from V and 5 from J, leaving 13 bases between them. The study, taken as a whole, reports: A year post-transplant, T-cell counts and diversity derived mostly from newly produced T cells.

Researchers prepared the TCRbeta library using unique molecular identifiers, the study reports. TCRdb re-called the PCR reads through MiXCR, storing one row per CDR3 protein. The sample consists of fewer than 1 million distinct CDR3 sequences, 16% of them appearing once. This chain connects TRBV24-1 to TRBJ2-2; D call uncertain. The sequences come from PBMCs, mostly from graft donor cells, collected 360 days after TCRalphabeta/CD19-depleted stem cell transplant. The receptor was isolated from a male patient aged 10 to 17 who had a stem cell transplant for acute lymphoblastic leukemia, so the T cells may come from the graft donor. As DNA, the CDR3 is TGTGCCACCAGGAGGCAGAGATCAACCGGGGAGCTGTTTTTT. Residues: CATRRQRSTGELFF.